These T cell receptor beta chains were read from a single sample in a study of OX40 agonist ivuxolimab in advanced cancers. Profiling relied on immunoSEQ multiplex PCR, and the TCRdb table lists in-frame clones only, not all of them. The table lists 35,000 to 45,000 clones, about 90% of them singletons. Sequences were derived from CD4+ or CD8+ T cells sorted from blood, sampled in a trial of the OX40 agonist ivuxolimab. The receptors derive from an adult with an advanced solid tumor such as melanoma, head and neck, liver or kidney cancer. CDR3s include the opening cysteine and the closing phenylalanine or tryptophan. The D gene is left open where the match is weak. Expanded clones are given a class, and other clones once, few, many or no size at all.

J gene: TRBJ2-7
clone size: NA
V gene: TRBV30
D gene: NA
CDR3 DNA: TGTGCCTGGAGTTGGACCGCCTTAGACGAGCAGTACTTC
CDR3 protein: CAWSWTALDEQYF

J gene: TRBJ1-5
clone size: NA
V gene: TRBV27
D gene: NA
CDR3 DNA: TGTGCCAGCAAGGGGCTGGGCAATCAGCCCCAGCATTTT
CDR3 protein: CASKGLGNQPQHF

J gene: TRBJ2-1
clone size: once
V gene: TRBV7-9
D gene: TRBD2
CDR3 DNA: TGTGCCAGCAGCTCGCGACTAGCGGGAGGGGGCAATGAGCAGTTCTTC
CDR3 protein: CASSSRLAGGGNEQFF

J gene: TRBJ2-6
clone size: NA
V gene: TRBV5-4
D gene: TRBD1
CDR3 DNA: TGTGCCAGCACTGGGGGACAGCCCAACGTCCTGACTTTC
CDR3 protein: CASTGGQPNVLTF

J gene: TRBJ2-4
clone size: NA
V gene: TRBV9
D gene: NA
CDR3 DNA: TGTGCCAGCAGCCCCTATTTAGCCAAAAACATTCAGTACTTC
CDR3 protein: CASSPYLAKNIQYF

J gene: TRBJ2-1
clone size: once
V gene: TRBV27
D gene: NA
CDR3 DNA: TGTGCCAGCAGTTTGTATGCCCACCGTCATGAGCAGTTCTTC
CDR3 protein: CASSLYAHRHEQFF

J gene: TRBJ2-2
clone size: NA
V gene: TRBV9
D gene: TRBD2
CDR3 DNA: TGTGCCAGCAGCCAATCTATAGCGGGAGGGAACACCGGGGAGCTGTTTTTT
CDR3 protein: CASSQSIAGGNTGELFF

J gene: TRBJ2-4
clone size: NA
V gene: TRBV2
D gene: NA
CDR3 DNA: TGTGCCAGCAGTGAAGGGGATAGCCCCAAAAACATTCAGTACTTC
CDR3 protein: CASSEGDSPKNIQYF

J gene: TRBJ2-2
clone size: NA
V gene: TRBV6-5
D gene: NA
CDR3 DNA: TGTGCCAGCAGTTACTCGACGAACACCGGGGAGCTGTTTTTT
CDR3 protein: CASSYSTNTGELFF

J gene: TRBJ2-1
clone size: once
V gene: TRBV29-1
D gene: NA
CDR3 DNA: TGCAGCGGTATAGGGACTCACAACAATGAGCAGTTCTTC
CDR3 protein: CSGIGTHNNEQFF

J gene: TRBJ2-2
clone size: NA
V gene: TRBV27
D gene: NA
CDR3 DNA: TGTGCCAGCAACCCCCGTAGGACCCTGACCGCAGGCGGGGAGCTGTTTTTT
CDR3 protein: CASNPRRTLTAGGELFF

J gene: TRBJ2-1
clone size: NA
V gene: TRBV7-3
D gene: TRBD2
CDR3 DNA: TGTGCCAGCAGCTTAAGGGGGGGAGCGTCCTACAATGAGCAGTTCTTC
CDR3 protein: CASSLRGGASYNEQFF

J gene: TRBJ2-1
clone size: NA
V gene: TRBV27
D gene: NA
CDR3 DNA: TGTGCCAGCAGTTTAACAGGATGGAGTTGGGACAATGAGCAGTTCTTC
CDR3 protein: CASSLTGWSWDNEQFF

J gene: TRBJ2-2
clone size: NA
V gene: TRBV4-1
D gene: TRBD2
CDR3 DNA: TGCGCCAGCAGCCAAGGAGGGGCGAGCGGGAGGGCCGGGACCGGGGAGCTGTTTTTT
CDR3 protein: CASSQGGASGRAGTGELFF

J gene: TRBJ2-7
clone size: NA
V gene: TRBV6-4
D gene: NA
CDR3 DNA: TGTGCCAGCTTCTTGGGCAGGAACTCCTACGAGCAGTACTTC
CDR3 protein: CASFLGRNSYEQYF

J gene: TRBJ1-5
clone size: NA
V gene: TRBV6-1
D gene: NA
CDR3 DNA: TGTGCCAGCATCATCCGGGACACCCACAATCAGCCCCAGCATTTT
CDR3 protein: CASIIRDTHNQPQHF

J gene: TRBJ1-1
clone size: NA
V gene: TRBV7-9
D gene: TRBD1
CDR3 DNA: TGTGCCAGCAGCTTAGCGAATTCCGGACAGGGGATGAACACTGAAGCTTTCTTT
CDR3 protein: CASSLANSGQGMNTEAFF

J gene: TRBJ2-1
clone size: NA
V gene: TRBV10-3
D gene: NA
CDR3 DNA: TGTGCCATCAGTCTGTCCCGCGGCCATGAGCAGTTCTTC
CDR3 protein: CAISLSRGHEQFF

J gene: TRBJ1-2
clone size: once
V gene: TRBV29-1
D gene: NA
CDR3 DNA: TGCAGCGTTGTCGACGGATCTAACTATGGCTACACCTTC
CDR3 protein: CSVVDGSNYGYTF

J gene: TRBJ1-2
clone size: NA
V gene: TRBV9
D gene: NA
CDR3 DNA: TGTGCCAGCAGCGCCAACCCCTCCAAAGGGGCCATATATGGCTACACCTTC
CDR3 protein: CASSANPSKGAIYGYTF

J gene: TRBJ2-1
clone size: NA
V gene: TRBV6-1
D gene: NA
CDR3 DNA: TGTGCCAGCAGCCACCCAGGAGCGGGTCTCAATGAGCAGTTCTTC
CDR3 protein: CASSHPGAGLNEQFF

J gene: TRBJ1-5
clone size: NA
V gene: TRBV7-8
D gene: TRBD1
CDR3 DNA: TGTGCCAGCAGCCCTGGACAGGGGGCCTATCAGCCCCAGCATTTT
CDR3 protein: CASSPGQGAYQPQHF

J gene: TRBJ2-2
clone size: NA
V gene: TRBV10-1
D gene: NA
CDR3 DNA: TGCGCCAGCAGTGATCATGAATTGAACACCGGGGAGCTGTTTTTT
CDR3 protein: CASSDHELNTGELFF

J gene: TRBJ1-1
clone size: NA
V gene: TRBV4-1
D gene: TRBD1
CDR3 DNA: TGCGCCAGCAGCGGCGGGACAGGGGTCACTGAAGCTTTCTTT
CDR3 protein: CASSGGTGVTEAFF

J gene: TRBJ1-2
clone size: NA
V gene: TRBV6-6
D gene: NA
CDR3 DNA: TGTGCCAGCAGTTACTCGACCCGAGGAGAGGGCAGTGGCTACACCTTC
CDR3 protein: CASSYSTRGEGSGYTF

J gene: TRBJ1-3
clone size: NA
V gene: TRBV28
D gene: NA
CDR3 DNA: TGTGCCAGCAGCCGGACTAACACTGGAAACACCATATATTTT
CDR3 protein: CASSRTNTGNTIYF

J gene: TRBJ2-3
clone size: NA
V gene: TRBV6-5
D gene: NA
CDR3 DNA: TGTGCCAGCAGTTACTCGAGCTATAGCACAGATACGCAGTATTTT
CDR3 protein: CASSYSSYSTDTQYF

J gene: TRBJ2-5
clone size: NA
V gene: TRBV7-9
D gene: NA
CDR3 DNA: TGTGCCAGCAGCTTTCCTCGTGAGACCCAGTACTTC
CDR3 protein: CASSFPRETQYF

J gene: TRBJ2-5
clone size: NA
V gene: TRBV7-3
D gene: NA
CDR3 DNA: TGTGCCAGCAGCTTAGCGTCGGTAGTGCAAGAGACCCAGTACTTC
CDR3 protein: CASSLASVVQETQYF

J gene: TRBJ2-5
clone size: NA
V gene: TRBV7-9
D gene: TRBD2
CDR3 DNA: TGTGCCAGCAGCACACTAGCGGGACCCCAAGAGACCCAGTACTTC
CDR3 protein: CASSTLAGPQETQYF

J gene: TRBJ2-2
clone size: NA
V gene: TRBV27
D gene: TRBD2
CDR3 DNA: TGTGCCAGCAGTTACATAGCGGGAGATGGGACCGGGGAGCTGTTTTTT
CDR3 protein: CASSYIAGDGTGELFF

J gene: TRBJ2-1
clone size: NA
V gene: TRBV6-5
D gene: TRBD2
CDR3 DNA: TGTGCCAGCAGTTACGGGACTAGCGTATACAATGAGCAGTTCTTC
CDR3 protein: CASSYGTSVYNEQFF

J gene: TRBJ2-5
clone size: NA
V gene: TRBV4-2
D gene: TRBD2
CDR3 DNA: TGTGCCAGCAGCCAACGTTGGGACGTAGGGGCTAGCGGGAGCGAGACCCAGTACTTC
CDR3 protein: CASSQRWDVGASGSETQYF

J gene: TRBJ2-2
clone size: NA
V gene: TRBV13
D gene: TRBD1
CDR3 DNA: TGTGCCAGCAGCGCCCAGGGGGCCCTGGAGGCTGGGGAGCTGTTTTTT
CDR3 protein: CASSAQGALEAGELFF

J gene: TRBJ2-7
clone size: NA
V gene: TRBV20-1
D gene: NA
CDR3 DNA: TGCAGTGGAAGCCGGGACCGAAATCAGTACTTC
CDR3 protein: CSGSRDRNQYF

J gene: TRBJ2-7
clone size: once
V gene: TRBV28
D gene: NA
CDR3 DNA: TGTGCCAGCAGTTGGGTTACAAGATACTACGAGCAGTACTTC
CDR3 protein: CASSWVTRYYEQYF

J gene: TRBJ2-7
clone size: NA
V gene: TRBV27
D gene: NA
CDR3 DNA: TGTGCCAGCAGTTTCAGGGTTCCTCCAAGTAGCTACGAGCAGTACTTC
CDR3 protein: CASSFRVPPSSYEQYF

J gene: TRBJ1-1
clone size: NA
V gene: TRBV5-8
D gene: NA
CDR3 DNA: TGTGCCAGCAGCTCCCTCCTGAACACTGAAGCTTTCTTT
CDR3 protein: CASSSLLNTEAFF